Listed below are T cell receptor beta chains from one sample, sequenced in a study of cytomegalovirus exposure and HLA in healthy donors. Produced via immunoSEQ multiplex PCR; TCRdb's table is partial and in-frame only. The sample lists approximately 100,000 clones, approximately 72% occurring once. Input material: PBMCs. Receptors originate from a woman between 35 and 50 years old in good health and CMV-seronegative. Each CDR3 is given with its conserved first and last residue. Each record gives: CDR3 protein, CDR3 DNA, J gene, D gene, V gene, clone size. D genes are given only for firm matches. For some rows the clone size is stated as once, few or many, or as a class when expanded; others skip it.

cdr3_aa: CSTGRNYGYTF; cdr3_nt: TGCAGTACAGGGCGAAACTATGGCTACACCTTC; j_call: TRBJ1-2; d_call: .; v_call: TRBV20-1; clone_size: .
cdr3_aa: CASSLLGTEQYF; cdr3_nt: TGTGCCAGCAGCTTATTGGGCACCGAGCAGTACTTC; j_call: TRBJ2-7; d_call: .; v_call: TRBV7-9; clone_size: .
cdr3_aa: CASSFRASGFHEQYF; cdr3_nt: TGTGCCAGCAGCTTCAGGGCTAGCGGGTTCCACGAGCAGTACTTC; j_call: TRBJ2-7; d_call: TRBD2; v_call: TRBV7-9; clone_size: .
cdr3_aa: CASRGGLADTQYF; cdr3_nt: TGTGCCAGCCGGGGGGGCCTGGCAGATACGCAGTATTTT; j_call: TRBJ2-3; d_call: TRBD2; v_call: TRBV27; clone_size: .
cdr3_aa: CASSLVAGRTYEQYF; cdr3_nt: TGCGCCAGCAGCTTGGTGGCAGGGCGAACCTACGAGCAGTACTTC; j_call: TRBJ2-7; d_call: .; v_call: TRBV5-1; clone_size: .
cdr3_aa: CASSPGLGSDETEAFF; cdr3_nt: TGTGCCAGCAGTCCGGGGTTGGGTAGCGATGAAACTGAAGCTTTCTTT; j_call: TRBJ1-1; d_call: .; v_call: TRBV6-6; clone_size: .
cdr3_aa: CASSEFGGQRALAFF; cdr3_nt: TGTGCCAGCAGTGAATTTGGGGGACAGCGCGCATTAGCTTTCTTT; j_call: TRBJ1-1; d_call: TRBD1; v_call: TRBV6-1; clone_size: few
cdr3_aa: CASSPTSGGARGADTQYF; cdr3_nt: TGTGCCAGCAGCCCAACTAGCGGGGGGGCCAGGGGTGCAGATACGCAGTATTTT; j_call: TRBJ2-3; d_call: TRBD2; v_call: TRBV7-9; clone_size: few
cdr3_aa: CASSLAWTGSGETQYF; cdr3_nt: TGTGCCAGCAGCTTAGCGTGGACAGGGTCGGGAGAGACCCAGTACTTC; j_call: TRBJ2-5; d_call: TRBD1; v_call: TRBV7-8; clone_size: .
cdr3_aa: CAWSANTGNTIYF; cdr3_nt: TGTGCCTGGAGTGCAAACACCGGAAACACCATATATTTT; j_call: TRBJ1-3; d_call: .; v_call: TRBV30; clone_size: .
cdr3_aa: CASSARLDSDTEAFF; cdr3_nt: TGTGCCAGCAGTGCGAGGTTGGACAGCGACACTGAAGCTTTCTTT; j_call: TRBJ1-1; d_call: .; v_call: TRBV2; clone_size: .
cdr3_aa: CASSPSLRYEQYF; cdr3_nt: TGTGCCAGCAGTCCTTCCCTCAGGTACGAGCAGTACTTC; j_call: TRBJ2-7; d_call: .; v_call: TRBV6-1; clone_size: .
cdr3_aa: CASSLTGGFNQPQHF; cdr3_nt: TGTGCCAGCAGCTTGACAGGGGGCTTCAATCAGCCCCAGCATTTT; j_call: TRBJ1-5; d_call: TRBD1; v_call: TRBV7-3; clone_size: .
cdr3_aa: CASSLGQGPYEQYF; cdr3_nt: TGTGCCAGCAGTTTAGGACAGGGTCCCTACGAGCAGTACTTC; j_call: TRBJ2-7; d_call: TRBD1; v_call: TRBV6-1; clone_size: .
cdr3_aa: CASSPASIRSREAFF; cdr3_nt: TGTGCCAGCAGCCCAGCCTCGATTAGGTCCCGGGAGGCTTTCTTT; j_call: TRBJ1-1; d_call: .; v_call: TRBV7-9; clone_size: .
cdr3_aa: CASNLRTGGDYGYTF; cdr3_nt: TGTGCCAGCAACCTAAGGACAGGGGGAGACTATGGCTACACCTTC; j_call: TRBJ1-2; d_call: TRBD1; v_call: TRBV6-5; clone_size: .
cdr3_aa: CATSREESPPNTEAFF; cdr3_nt: TGTGCCACCAGCAGAGAAGAGAGCCCCCCGAACACTGAAGCTTTCTTT; j_call: TRBJ1-1; d_call: .; v_call: TRBV15; clone_size: .
cdr3_aa: CASSVSGPEAFF; cdr3_nt: TGTGCCAGTAGCGTGTCAGGGCCTGAAGCTTTCTTT; j_call: TRBJ1-1; d_call: .; v_call: TRBV19; clone_size: few
cdr3_aa: CASSQGQGADEQYF; cdr3_nt: TGTGCCAGCAGCCAGGGACAGGGGGCCGACGAGCAGTACTTC; j_call: TRBJ2-7; d_call: TRBD1; v_call: TRBV11-2; clone_size: .
cdr3_aa: CASSPPPPGKLYGYTF; cdr3_nt: TGTGCCAGCAGCCCCCCCCCGCCCGGCAAACTATATGGCTACACCTTC; j_call: TRBJ1-2; d_call: .; v_call: TRBV9; clone_size: .
cdr3_aa: CASSRQGIHTEAFF; cdr3_nt: TGTGCCAGCAGCCGACAGGGGATCCACACTGAAGCTTTCTTT; j_call: TRBJ1-1; d_call: TRBD1; v_call: TRBV7-2; clone_size: .
cdr3_aa: CASRSSGSPNTGELFF; cdr3_nt: TGTGCCAGTAGAAGCAGCGGGTCGCCGAACACCGGGGAGCTGTTTTTT; j_call: TRBJ2-2; d_call: .; v_call: TRBV19; clone_size: .
cdr3_aa: CAWSLSTVNNSPLHF; cdr3_nt: TGTGCCTGGAGTTTATCGACAGTTAATAATTCACCCCTCCACTTT; j_call: TRBJ1-6; d_call: .; v_call: TRBV30; clone_size: once
cdr3_aa: CASGSSGTNYEQYF; cdr3_nt: TGTGCCAGCGGGAGTAGCGGGACAAACTACGAGCAGTACTTC; j_call: TRBJ2-7; d_call: TRBD2; v_call: TRBV28; clone_size: .
cdr3_aa: CASSLMAGGRGETQYF; cdr3_nt: TGTGCCAGCAGCTTGATGGCGGGGGGCCGGGGAGAGACCCAGTACTTC; j_call: TRBJ2-5; d_call: TRBD2; v_call: TRBV5-4; clone_size: .
cdr3_aa: CASSLGGSNSYNSPLHF; cdr3_nt: TGTGCCAGCAGCTTAGGGGGCAGCAACTCCTATAATTCACCCCTCCACTTT; j_call: TRBJ1-6; d_call: .; v_call: TRBV7-9; clone_size: .
cdr3_aa: CASGGQGAGETQYF; cdr3_nt: TGTGCCAGCGGTGGACAGGGGGCAGGCGAGACCCAGTACTTC; j_call: TRBJ2-5; d_call: TRBD1; v_call: TRBV18; clone_size: .
cdr3_aa: CASSYAPGWDEQYF; cdr3_nt: TGTGCCAGCAGTTACGCCCCCGGGTGGGACGAGCAGTACTTC; j_call: TRBJ2-7; d_call: .; v_call: TRBV6-5; clone_size: .
cdr3_aa: CASSYDRLSYNEQFF; cdr3_nt: TGTGCCAGTAGTTATGACAGGCTGTCCTACAATGAGCAGTTCTTC; j_call: TRBJ2-1; d_call: .; v_call: TRBV19; clone_size: .
cdr3_aa: CASSRSSGTIDQNEQFF; cdr3_nt: TGTGCCAGCTCACGGTCTAGCGGGACCATAGACCAAAATGAGCAGTTCTTC; j_call: TRBJ2-1; d_call: TRBD2; v_call: TRBV18; clone_size: .
cdr3_aa: CASSSTDSRVNTGELFF; cdr3_nt: TGTGCCAGCAGCTCAACAGACAGTAGGGTAAACACCGGGGAGCTGTTTTTT; j_call: TRBJ2-2; d_call: .; v_call: TRBV11-1; clone_size: few
cdr3_aa: CASKYRERYEQYF; cdr3_nt: TGTGCCAGCAAGTACAGGGAACGGTACGAGCAGTACTTC; j_call: TRBJ2-7; d_call: .; v_call: TRBV2; clone_size: .
cdr3_aa: CASSPRDRGAYEQYF; cdr3_nt: TGTGCCAGCAGCCCACGGGACAGGGGTGCCTACGAGCAGTACTTC; j_call: TRBJ2-7; d_call: TRBD1; v_call: TRBV7-9; clone_size: .
cdr3_aa: CASSLGQGALQPQHF; cdr3_nt: TGTGCCAGCAGCTTAGGTCAGGGGGCATTGCAGCCCCAGCATTTT; j_call: TRBJ1-5; d_call: TRBD1; v_call: TRBV7-9; clone_size: .
cdr3_aa: CASSFWGQGARDTQYF; cdr3_nt: TGTGCCAGCAGTTTCTGGGGACAGGGGGCGCGAGATACGCAGTATTTT; j_call: TRBJ2-3; d_call: TRBD1; v_call: TRBV28; clone_size: .
cdr3_aa: CASRGTPTYEQYF; cdr3_nt: TGTGCCAGCAGGGGGACACCTACCTACGAGCAGTACTTC; j_call: TRBJ2-7; d_call: .; v_call: TRBV2; clone_size: .
cdr3_aa: CASSESRTASYGYTF; cdr3_nt: TGTGCCAGCAGTGAATCTAGGACAGCAAGCTATGGCTACACCTTC; j_call: TRBJ1-2; d_call: .; v_call: TRBV6-1; clone_size: .
cdr3_aa: CASSIETRGTGELFF; cdr3_nt: TGTGCCAGTAGTATTGAGACTCGCGGTACCGGGGAGCTGTTTTTT; j_call: TRBJ2-2; d_call: .; v_call: TRBV19; clone_size: .
cdr3_aa: CAISEETYRASYAEAFF; cdr3_nt: TGTGCCATCAGTGAGGAAACCTACAGGGCTTCCTACGCTGAAGCTTTCTTT; j_call: TRBJ1-1; d_call: .; v_call: TRBV10-3; clone_size: once
cdr3_aa: CASSSGTSGGGNEQFF; cdr3_nt: TGTGCCAGCAGCTCGGGGACTAGCGGGGGCGGCAATGAGCAGTTCTTC; j_call: TRBJ2-1; d_call: TRBD2; v_call: TRBV7-9; clone_size: .
cdr3_aa: CASSGAGKKLSETQYF; cdr3_nt: TGTGCCAGCAGCGGCGCCGGGAAAAAACTTTCAGAGACCCAGTACTTC; j_call: TRBJ2-5; d_call: .; v_call: TRBV9; clone_size: .
cdr3_aa: CAWTTGRSNEKLFF; cdr3_nt: TGTGCCTGGACCACCGGGAGATCAAATGAAAAACTGTTTTTT; j_call: TRBJ1-4; d_call: .; v_call: TRBV30; clone_size: .
cdr3_aa: CASSSRAGTGGSYEQYF; cdr3_nt: TGCGCCAGCAGCTCACGTGCCGGGACAGGGGGGTCCTACGAGCAGTACTTC; j_call: TRBJ2-7; d_call: TRBD1; v_call: TRBV4-3; clone_size: .
cdr3_aa: CAWSTGTRSGEQYF; cdr3_nt: TGTGCCTGGAGTACCGGGACTAGGAGTGGCGAGCAGTACTTC; j_call: TRBJ2-7; d_call: TRBD2; v_call: TRBV30; clone_size: .
cdr3_aa: CSSTRKELAGGSNTGELFF; cdr3_nt: TGTTCCAGCACCCGAAAAGAACTAGCGGGGGGATCGAACACCGGGGAGCTGTTTTTT; j_call: TRBJ2-2; d_call: TRBD2; v_call: TRBV7-9; clone_size: .
cdr3_aa: CASIHRGASGVPDGDEQYF; cdr3_nt: TGTGCCAGCATCCATCGGGGGGCCAGCGGGGTTCCCGATGGGGACGAGCAGTACTTC; j_call: TRBJ2-7; d_call: .; v_call: TRBV6-4; clone_size: .
cdr3_aa: CASSFGEGSTDTQYF; cdr3_nt: TGCGCCAGCAGCTTTGGGGAGGGTAGCACAGATACGCAGTATTTT; j_call: TRBJ2-3; d_call: TRBD2; v_call: TRBV5-1; clone_size: once
cdr3_aa: CAWSRYNQVGGGETQYF; cdr3_nt: TGTGCCTGGAGTCGCTATAACCAAGTGGGCGGAGGAGAGACCCAGTACTTC; j_call: TRBJ2-5; d_call: .; v_call: TRBV30; clone_size: .
cdr3_aa: CASSQEANEQFF; cdr3_nt: TGTGCCAGCAGCCAAGAGGCAAATGAGCAGTTCTTC; j_call: TRBJ2-1; d_call: .; v_call: TRBV7-6; clone_size: .
cdr3_aa: CASARGTGRTDTQYF; cdr3_nt: TGTGCCAGCGCGCGCGGGACAGGGCGGACAGATACGCAGTATTTT; j_call: TRBJ2-3; d_call: TRBD1; v_call: TRBV19; clone_size: .
cdr3_aa: CASSLLAGGYNEQFF; cdr3_nt: TGTGCCAGCAGTTTACTAGCGGGAGGCTACAATGAGCAGTTCTTC; j_call: TRBJ2-1; d_call: TRBD2; v_call: TRBV27; clone_size: .
cdr3_aa: CASSLGPGEVPSYEQYF; cdr3_nt: TGTGCCAGCAGCTTGGGCCCGGGAGAGGTCCCCTCCTACGAGCAGTACTTC; j_call: TRBJ2-7; d_call: .; v_call: TRBV13; clone_size: .
cdr3_aa: CASSVGRGSGTQYF; cdr3_nt: TGTGCCAGCAGCGTAGGGCGGGGGTCGGGGACCCAGTACTTC; j_call: TRBJ2-5; d_call: TRBD2; v_call: TRBV9; clone_size: .